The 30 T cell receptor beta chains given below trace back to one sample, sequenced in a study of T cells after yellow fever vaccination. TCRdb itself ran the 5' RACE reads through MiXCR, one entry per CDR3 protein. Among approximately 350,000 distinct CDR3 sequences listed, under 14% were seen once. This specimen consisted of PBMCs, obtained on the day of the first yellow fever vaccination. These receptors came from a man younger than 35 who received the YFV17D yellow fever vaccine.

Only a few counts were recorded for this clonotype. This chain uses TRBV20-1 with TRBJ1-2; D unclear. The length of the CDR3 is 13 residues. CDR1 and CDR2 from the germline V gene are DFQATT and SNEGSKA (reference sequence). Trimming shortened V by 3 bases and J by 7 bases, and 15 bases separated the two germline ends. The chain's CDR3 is CSASSAVLSGYTF. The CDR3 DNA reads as TGCAGTGCTAGTTCAGCCGTCCTATCTGGCTACACCTTC.

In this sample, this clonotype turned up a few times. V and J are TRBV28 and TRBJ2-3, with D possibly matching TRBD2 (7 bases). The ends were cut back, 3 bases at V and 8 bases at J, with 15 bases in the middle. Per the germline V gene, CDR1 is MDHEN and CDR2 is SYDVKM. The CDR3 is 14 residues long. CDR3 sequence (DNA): TGTGCCAGCAGTTTGTTGGCGGGGGCGGGTACGCAGTATTTT. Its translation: CASSLLAGAGTQYF.

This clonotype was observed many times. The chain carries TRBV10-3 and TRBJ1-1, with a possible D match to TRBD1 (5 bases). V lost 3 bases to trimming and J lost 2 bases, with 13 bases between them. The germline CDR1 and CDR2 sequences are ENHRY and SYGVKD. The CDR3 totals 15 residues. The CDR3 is CAISDYSGLNTEAFF. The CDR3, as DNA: TGTGCCATCAGTGATTATTCAGGGCTCAACACTGAAGCTTTCTTT.

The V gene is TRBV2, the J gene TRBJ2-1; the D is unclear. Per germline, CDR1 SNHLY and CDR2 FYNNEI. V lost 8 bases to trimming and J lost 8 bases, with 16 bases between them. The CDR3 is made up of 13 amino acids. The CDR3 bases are TGTGCCAGCCCAGCTATAGGTGGGTATGAGCAGTTCTTC. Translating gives CASPAIGGYEQFF.

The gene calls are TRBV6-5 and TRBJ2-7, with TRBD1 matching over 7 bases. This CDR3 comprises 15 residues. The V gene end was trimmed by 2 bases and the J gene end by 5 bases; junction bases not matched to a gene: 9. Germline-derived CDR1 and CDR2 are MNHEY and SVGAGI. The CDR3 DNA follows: TGTGCCAGCAGTTACCGACTACAGGGGAAGGACGAGCAGTACGTC. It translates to CASSYRLQGKDEQYV.

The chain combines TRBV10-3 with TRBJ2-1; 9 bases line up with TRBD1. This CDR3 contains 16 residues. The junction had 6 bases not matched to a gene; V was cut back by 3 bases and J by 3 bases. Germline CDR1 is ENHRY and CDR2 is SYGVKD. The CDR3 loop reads CAISDATGGNYNEQFF. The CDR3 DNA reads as TGTGCCATCAGTGATGCGACAGGGGGGAACTACAATGAGCAGTTCTTC.

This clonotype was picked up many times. The CDR3 spells CASSFDGTGGIGYTF. For the CDR3, the DNA is TGTGCCAGCAGCTTCGACGGGACAGGGGGGATCGGCTACACCTTC. The gene calls are TRBV7-9 and TRBJ1-2; 11 positions match TRBD1. This CDR3 spans 15 amino acids. The trim removed 3 bases at V and 8 bases at J, leaving 8 bases unmatched. Per germline, CDR1 SEHNR and CDR2 FQNEAQ (reference sequence).

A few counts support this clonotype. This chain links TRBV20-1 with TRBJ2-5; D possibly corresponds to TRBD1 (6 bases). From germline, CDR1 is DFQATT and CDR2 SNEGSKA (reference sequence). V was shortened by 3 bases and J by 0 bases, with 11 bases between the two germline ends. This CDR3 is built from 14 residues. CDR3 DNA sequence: TGCAGTGCTAGCCGGGACACATACCAAGAGACCCAGTACTTC. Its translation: CSASRDTYQETQYF.

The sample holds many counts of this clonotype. The CDR3 DNA follows: TGTGCCAGCAGCTTGGACAGGGGCGAGCAGTACTTC. This codes for CASSLDRGEQYF. The chain carries TRBV5-4 and TRBJ2-7; 7 bases are a match to TRBD1. The CDR3 loop spans 12 amino acids. Per germline, CDR1 SGHNT and CDR2 YYREEE (reference sequence). V trimming: 0 bases; J trimming: 6 bases; junction bases outside the gene matches: 0. The entire variable domain, with the rest obtained from reference TRBV5-4 and TRBJ2-7, is as follows: ETGVTQSPTHLIKTRGQQVTLRCSSQSGHNTVSWYQQALGQGPQFIFQYYREEENGRGNFPPRFSGLQFPNYSSELNVNALELDDSALYLCASSLDRGEQYFGPGTRLTVT.

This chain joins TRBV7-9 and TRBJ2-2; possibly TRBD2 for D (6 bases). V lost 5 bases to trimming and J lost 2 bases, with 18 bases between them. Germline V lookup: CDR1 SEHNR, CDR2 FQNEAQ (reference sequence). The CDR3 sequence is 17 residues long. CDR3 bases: TGTGCCAGCAGCCTAGGGTTTCTAGCGAAAAACACCGGGGAGCTGTTTTTT. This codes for CASSLGFLAKNTGELFF. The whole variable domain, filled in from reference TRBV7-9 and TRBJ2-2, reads DTGVSQNPRHKITKRGQNVTFRCDPISEHNRLYWYRQTLGQGPEFLTYFQNEAQLEKSRLLSDRFSAERPKGSFSTLEIQRTEQGDSAMYLCASSLGFLAKNTGELFFGEGSRLTVL.

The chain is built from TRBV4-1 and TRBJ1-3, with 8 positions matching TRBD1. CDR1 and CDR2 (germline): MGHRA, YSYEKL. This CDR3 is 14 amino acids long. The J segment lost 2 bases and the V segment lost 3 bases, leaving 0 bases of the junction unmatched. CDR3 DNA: TGCGCCAGCAGCCAGGACAGGGCTGGAAACACCATATATTTT. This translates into CASSQDRAGNTIYF.

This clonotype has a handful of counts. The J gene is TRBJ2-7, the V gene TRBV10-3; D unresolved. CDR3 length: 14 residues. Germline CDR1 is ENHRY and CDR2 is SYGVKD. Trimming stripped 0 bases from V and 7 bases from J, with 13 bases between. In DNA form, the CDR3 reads TGTGCCATCAGTGAGTCAGGGTTCTCCATAGAGCAGTACTTC. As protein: CAISESGFSIEQYF.

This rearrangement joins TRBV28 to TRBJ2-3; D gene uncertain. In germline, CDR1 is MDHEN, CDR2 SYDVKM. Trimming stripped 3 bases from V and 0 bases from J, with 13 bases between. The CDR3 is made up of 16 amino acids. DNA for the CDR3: TGTGCCAGCAGTTTCCCGACGCGGTCTAGCACAGATACGCAGTATTTT. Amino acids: CASSFPTRSSTDTQYF.

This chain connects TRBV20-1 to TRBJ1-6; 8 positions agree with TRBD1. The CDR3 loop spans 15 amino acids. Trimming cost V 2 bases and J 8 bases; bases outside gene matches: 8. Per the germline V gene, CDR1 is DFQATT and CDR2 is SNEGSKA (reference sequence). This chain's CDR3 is CSARTRQGRHSPLHF. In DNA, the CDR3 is TGCAGTGCTAGAACCAGACAGGGGAGGCATTCACCCCTCCACTTT.

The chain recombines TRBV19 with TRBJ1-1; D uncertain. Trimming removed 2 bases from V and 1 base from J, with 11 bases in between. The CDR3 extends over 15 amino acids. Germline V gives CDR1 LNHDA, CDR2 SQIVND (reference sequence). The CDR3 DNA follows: TGTGCCAGTAGTATACCTCCCCGTACGAACACTGAAGCTTTCTTT. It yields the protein CASSIPPRTNTEAFF.

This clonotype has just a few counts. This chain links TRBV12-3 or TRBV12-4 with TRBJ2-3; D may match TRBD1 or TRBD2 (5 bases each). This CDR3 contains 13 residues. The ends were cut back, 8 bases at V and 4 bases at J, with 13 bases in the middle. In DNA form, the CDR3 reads TGTGCCAGCGGACGGTGGGGACCAGATACGCAGTATTTT. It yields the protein CASGRWGPDTQYF.

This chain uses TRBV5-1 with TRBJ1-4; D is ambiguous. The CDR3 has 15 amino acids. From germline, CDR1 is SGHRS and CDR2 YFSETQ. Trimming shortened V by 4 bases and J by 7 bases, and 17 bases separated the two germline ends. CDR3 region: CASSMDSGDGEKLFF. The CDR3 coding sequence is TGCGCCAGCAGCATGGACTCCGGCGATGGTGAAAAACTGTTTTTT.

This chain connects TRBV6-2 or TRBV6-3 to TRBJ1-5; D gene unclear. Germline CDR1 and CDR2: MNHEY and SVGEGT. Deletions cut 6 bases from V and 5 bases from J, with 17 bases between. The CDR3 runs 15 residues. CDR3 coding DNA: TGTGCCAGCAGCTTCGTTCCGGCAGAGCATCAGCCCCAGCATTTT. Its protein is CASSFVPAEHQPQHF.

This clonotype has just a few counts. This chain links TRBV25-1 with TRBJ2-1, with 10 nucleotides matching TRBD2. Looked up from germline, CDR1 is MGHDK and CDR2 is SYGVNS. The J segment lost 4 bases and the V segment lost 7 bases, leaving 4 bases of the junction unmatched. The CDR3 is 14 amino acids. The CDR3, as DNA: TGTGCCAGCACCATAGCGGGGGGTTACAATGAGCAGTTCTTC. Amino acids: CASTIAGGYNEQFF.

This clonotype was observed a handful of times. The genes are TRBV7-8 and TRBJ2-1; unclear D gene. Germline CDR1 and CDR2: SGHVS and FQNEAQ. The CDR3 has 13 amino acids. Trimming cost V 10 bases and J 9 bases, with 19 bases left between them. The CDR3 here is CAIAVPLTFEQFF. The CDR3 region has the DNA TGTGCCATCGCTGTCCCCCTAACTTTTGAGCAGTTCTTC.

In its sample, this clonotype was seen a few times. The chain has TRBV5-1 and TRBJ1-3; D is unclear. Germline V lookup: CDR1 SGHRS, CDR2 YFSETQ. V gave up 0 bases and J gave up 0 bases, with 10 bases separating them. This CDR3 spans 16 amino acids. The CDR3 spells CASSLEAGTSGNTIYF. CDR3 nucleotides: TGCGCCAGCAGCTTGGAGGCGGGAACCTCTGGAAACACCATATATTTT.

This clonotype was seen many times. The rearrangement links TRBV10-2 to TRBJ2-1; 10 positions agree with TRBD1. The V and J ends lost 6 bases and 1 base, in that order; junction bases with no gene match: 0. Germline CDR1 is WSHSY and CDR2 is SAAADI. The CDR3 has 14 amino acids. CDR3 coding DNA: TGCGCCAGCAGGGACAGGGGGTCCTACAATGAGCAGTTCTTC. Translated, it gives CASRDRGSYNEQFF.

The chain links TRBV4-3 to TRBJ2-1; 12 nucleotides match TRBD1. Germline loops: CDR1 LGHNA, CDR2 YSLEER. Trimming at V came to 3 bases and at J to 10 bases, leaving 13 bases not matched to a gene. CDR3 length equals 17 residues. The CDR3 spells CASSHSFRDRGQVEQFF. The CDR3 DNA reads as TGCGCCAGCAGCCACTCATTCCGGGACAGGGGGCAAGTGGAGCAGTTCTTC.

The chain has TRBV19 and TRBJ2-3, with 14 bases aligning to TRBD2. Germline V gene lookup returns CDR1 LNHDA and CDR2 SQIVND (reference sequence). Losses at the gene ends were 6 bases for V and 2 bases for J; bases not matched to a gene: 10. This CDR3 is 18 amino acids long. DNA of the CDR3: TGTGCCAGTAGCCCCGGGACTAGCGGGGGCCTGAACACAGATACGCAGTATTTT. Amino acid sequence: CASSPGTSGGLNTDTQYF. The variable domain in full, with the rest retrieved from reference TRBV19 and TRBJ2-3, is DGGITQSPKYLFRKEGQNVTLSCEQNLNHDAMYWYRQDPGQGLRLIYYSQIVNDFQKGDIAEGYSVSREKKESFPLTVTSAQKNPTAFYLCASSPGTSGGLNTDTQYFGPGTRLTVL.

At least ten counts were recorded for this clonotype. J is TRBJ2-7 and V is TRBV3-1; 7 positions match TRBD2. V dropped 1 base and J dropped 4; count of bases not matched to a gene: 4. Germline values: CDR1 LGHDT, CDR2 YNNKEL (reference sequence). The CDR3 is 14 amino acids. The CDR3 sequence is CASSQGAGRYEQYF. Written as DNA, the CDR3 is TGTGCCAGCAGCCAAGGAGCGGGGAGGTACGAGCAGTACTTC.

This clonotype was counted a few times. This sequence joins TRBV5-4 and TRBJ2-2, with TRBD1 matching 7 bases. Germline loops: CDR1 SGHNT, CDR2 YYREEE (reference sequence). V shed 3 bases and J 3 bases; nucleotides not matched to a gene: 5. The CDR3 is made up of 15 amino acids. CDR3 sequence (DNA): TGTGCCAGCAGCTCGGCCCAGGGGGACACCGGGGAGCTGTTTTTT. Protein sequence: CASSSAQGDTGELFF.

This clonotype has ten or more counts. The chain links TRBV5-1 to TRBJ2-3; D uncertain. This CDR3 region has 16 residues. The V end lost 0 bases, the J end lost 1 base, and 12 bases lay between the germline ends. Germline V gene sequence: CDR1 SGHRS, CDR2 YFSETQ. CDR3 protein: CASSLDVGWGTDTQYF. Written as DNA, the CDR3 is TGCGCCAGCAGCTTGGATGTTGGATGGGGCACAGATACGCAGTATTTT.

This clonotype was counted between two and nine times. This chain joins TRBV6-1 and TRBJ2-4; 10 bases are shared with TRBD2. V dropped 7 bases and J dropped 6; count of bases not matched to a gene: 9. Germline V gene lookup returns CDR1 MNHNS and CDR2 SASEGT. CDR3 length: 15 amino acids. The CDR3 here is CASTRSGGLGNIQYF. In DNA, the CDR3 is TGTGCCAGCACTCGTAGCGGGGGGTTGGGAAACATTCAGTACTTC.

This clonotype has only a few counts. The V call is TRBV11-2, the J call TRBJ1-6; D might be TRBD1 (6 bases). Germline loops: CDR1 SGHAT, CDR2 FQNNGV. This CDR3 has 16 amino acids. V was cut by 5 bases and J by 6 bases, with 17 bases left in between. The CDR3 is CASSLNRGGSNSPLHF. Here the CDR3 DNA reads TGTGCCAGCAGCCTTAATAGGGGGGGGTCTAATTCACCCCTCCACTTT.

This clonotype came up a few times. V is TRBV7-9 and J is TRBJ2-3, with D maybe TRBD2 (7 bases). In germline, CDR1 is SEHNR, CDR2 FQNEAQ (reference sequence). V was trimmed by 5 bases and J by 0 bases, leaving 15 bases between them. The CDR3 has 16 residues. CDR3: CASSPDGGLSTDTQYF. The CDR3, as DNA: TGTGCCAGCAGCCCTGACGGGGGGCTTAGCACAGATACGCAGTATTTT. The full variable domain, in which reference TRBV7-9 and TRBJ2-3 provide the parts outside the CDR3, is DTGVSQNPRHKITKRGQNVTFRCDPISEHNRLYWYRQTLGQGPEFLTYFQNEAQLEKSRLLSDRFSAERPKGSFSTLEIQRTEQGDSAMYLCASSPDGGLSTDTQYFGPGTRLTVL.